This T cell receptor beta chain is from a study of cytomegalovirus exposure and HLA in healthy donors. Trimming pared 8 bases from V and 4 bases from J, leaving 11 bases between. This CDR3 spans 13 amino acids. Per germline, CDR1 LNHDA and CDR2 SQIVND (reference sequence). Clones were sequenced by immunoSEQ multiplex PCR, and TCRdb holds only the in-frame ones, with some missing. Here the sample spans over 150,000 clones, approximately 82% being singletons. Regarding this clone: Its antigen is unidentified.

The approximately 120-subject validation cohort, separate from the approximately 630-subject first cohort, included the donors. Whole-study findings and limits: Subsequent analysis found a tendency for first-cohort TCR clusters to co-occur within the 90 to 150 validation repertoires.

The chain uses TRBV19 and TRBJ2-2; D might be TRBD2 (5 bases). The sequence was collected from a woman younger than 45 in good health and CMV-seropositive. The sample was PBMCs. The CDR3 protein is CASFRDTTGELFF. In nucleotides, the CDR3 is TGTGCCAGTTTCCGGGATACCACCGGGGAGCTGTTTTTT. The full variable domain, in which reference TRBV19 and TRBJ2-2 provide the parts outside the CDR3, is DGGITQSPKYLFRKEGQNVTLSCEQNLNHDAMYWYRQDPGQGLRLIYYSQIVNDFQKGDIAEGYSVSREKKESFPLTVTSAQKNPTAFYLCASFRDTTGELFFGEGSRLTVL.